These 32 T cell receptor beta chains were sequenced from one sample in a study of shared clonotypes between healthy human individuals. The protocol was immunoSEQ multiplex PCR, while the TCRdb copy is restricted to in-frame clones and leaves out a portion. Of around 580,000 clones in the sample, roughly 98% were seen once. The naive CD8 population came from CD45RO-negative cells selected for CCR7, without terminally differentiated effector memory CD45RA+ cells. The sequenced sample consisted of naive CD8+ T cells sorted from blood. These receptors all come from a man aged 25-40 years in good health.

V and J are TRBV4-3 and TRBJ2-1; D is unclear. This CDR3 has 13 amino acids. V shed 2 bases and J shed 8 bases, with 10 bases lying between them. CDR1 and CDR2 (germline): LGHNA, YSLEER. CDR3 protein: CASSQLVMDEQFF. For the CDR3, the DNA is TGCGCCAGCAGCCAACTAGTAATGGATGAGCAGTTCTTC.

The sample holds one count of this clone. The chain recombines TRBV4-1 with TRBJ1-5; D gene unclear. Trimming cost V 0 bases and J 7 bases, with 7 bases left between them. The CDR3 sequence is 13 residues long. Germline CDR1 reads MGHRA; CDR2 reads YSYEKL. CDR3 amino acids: CASSQDDRQPQHF. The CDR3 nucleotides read TGCGCCAGCAGCCAAGATGACCGGCAGCCCCAGCATTTT.

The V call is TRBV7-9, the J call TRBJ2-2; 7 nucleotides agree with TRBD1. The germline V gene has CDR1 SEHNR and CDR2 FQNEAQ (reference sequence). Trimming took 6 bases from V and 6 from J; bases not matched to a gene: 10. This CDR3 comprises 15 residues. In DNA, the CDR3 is TGTGCCAGCAGGGGACAGACTAAATCACCCGGGGAGCTGTTTTTT. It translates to CASRGQTKSPGELFF.

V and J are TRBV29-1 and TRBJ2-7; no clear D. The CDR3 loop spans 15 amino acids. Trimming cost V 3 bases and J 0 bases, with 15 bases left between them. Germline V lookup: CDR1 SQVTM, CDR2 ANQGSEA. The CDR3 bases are TGCAGCGTTGAGATAGCACCATCTAGCTCCTACGAGCAGTACTTC. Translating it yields CSVEIAPSSSYEQYF.

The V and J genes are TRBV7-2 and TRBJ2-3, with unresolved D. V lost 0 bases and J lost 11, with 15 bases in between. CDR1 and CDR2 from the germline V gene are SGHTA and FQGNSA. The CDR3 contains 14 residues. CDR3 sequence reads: CASSLAGLNSVQYF. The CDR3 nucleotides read TGTGCCAGCAGCTTAGCCGGGTTGAACTCCGTGCAGTATTTT.

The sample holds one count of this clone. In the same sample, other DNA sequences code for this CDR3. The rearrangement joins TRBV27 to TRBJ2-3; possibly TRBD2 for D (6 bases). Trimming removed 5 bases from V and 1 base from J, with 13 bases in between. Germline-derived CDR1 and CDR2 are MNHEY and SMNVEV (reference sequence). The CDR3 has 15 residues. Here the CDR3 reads CASSLLGGGTDTQYF. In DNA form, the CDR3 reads TGTGCCAGCAGTCTATTAGGCGGGGGCACAGATACGCAGTATTTT.

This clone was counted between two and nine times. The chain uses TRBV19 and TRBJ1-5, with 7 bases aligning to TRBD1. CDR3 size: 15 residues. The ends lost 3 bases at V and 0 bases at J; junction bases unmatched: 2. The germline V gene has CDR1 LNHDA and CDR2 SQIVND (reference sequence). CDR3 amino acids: CASSMTGYSNQPQHF. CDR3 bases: TGTGCCAGTAGTATGACAGGGTATAGCAATCAGCCCCAGCATTTT.

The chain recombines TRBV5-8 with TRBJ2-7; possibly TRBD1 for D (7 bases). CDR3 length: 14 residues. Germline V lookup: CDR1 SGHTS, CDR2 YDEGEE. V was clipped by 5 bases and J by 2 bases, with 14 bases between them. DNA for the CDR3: TGTGCCAGCAGTTCCAGGGGGGTGACCTACGAGCAGTACTTC. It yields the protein CASSSRGVTYEQYF. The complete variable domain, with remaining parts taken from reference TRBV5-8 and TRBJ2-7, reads EAGVTQSPTHLIKTRGQQATLRCSPISGHTSVYWYQQALGLGLQFLLWYDEGEERNRGNFPPRFSGRQFPNYSSELNVNALELEDSALYLCASSSRGVTYEQYFGPGTRLTVT.

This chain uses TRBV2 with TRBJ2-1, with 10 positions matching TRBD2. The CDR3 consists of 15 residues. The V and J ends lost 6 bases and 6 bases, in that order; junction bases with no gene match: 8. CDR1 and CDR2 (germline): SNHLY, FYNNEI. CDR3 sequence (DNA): TGTGCCAGCAGACCCGGGACTAGCGAAACCAATGAGCAGTTCTTC. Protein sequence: CASRPGTSETNEQFF. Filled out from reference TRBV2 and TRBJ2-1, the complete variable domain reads EPEVTQTPSHQVTQMGQEVILRCVPISNHLYFYWYRQILGQKVEFLVSFYNNEISEKSEIFDDQFSVERPDGSNFTLKIRSTKLEDSAMYFCASRPGTSETNEQFFGPGTRLTVL.

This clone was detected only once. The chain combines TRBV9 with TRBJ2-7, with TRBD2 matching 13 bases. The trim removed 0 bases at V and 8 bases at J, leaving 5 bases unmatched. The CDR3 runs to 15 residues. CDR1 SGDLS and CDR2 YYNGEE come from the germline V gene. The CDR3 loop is CASSVGGTSGNQQYF. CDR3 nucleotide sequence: TGTGCCAGCAGCGTAGGGGGGACTAGCGGGAATCAGCAGTACTTC.

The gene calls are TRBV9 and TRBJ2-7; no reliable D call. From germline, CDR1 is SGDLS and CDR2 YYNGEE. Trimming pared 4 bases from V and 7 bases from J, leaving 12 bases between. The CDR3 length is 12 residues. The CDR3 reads CASSPDIGEQYF. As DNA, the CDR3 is TGTGCCAGCAGCCCAGACATAGGAGAGCAGTACTTC.

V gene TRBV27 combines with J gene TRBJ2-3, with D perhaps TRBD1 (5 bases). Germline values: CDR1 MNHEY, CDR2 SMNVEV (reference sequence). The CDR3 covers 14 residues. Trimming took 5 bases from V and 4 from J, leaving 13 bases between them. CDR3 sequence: CASSPWQGPDTQYF. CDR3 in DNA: TGTGCCAGCAGTCCTTGGCAGGGCCCAGATACGCAGTATTTT.

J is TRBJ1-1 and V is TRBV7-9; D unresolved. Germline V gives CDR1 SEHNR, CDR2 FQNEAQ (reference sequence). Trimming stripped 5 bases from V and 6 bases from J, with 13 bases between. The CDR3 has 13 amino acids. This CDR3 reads CASSDGEGAEAFF. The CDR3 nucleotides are TGTGCCAGCAGCGACGGGGAGGGAGCTGAAGCTTTCTTT.

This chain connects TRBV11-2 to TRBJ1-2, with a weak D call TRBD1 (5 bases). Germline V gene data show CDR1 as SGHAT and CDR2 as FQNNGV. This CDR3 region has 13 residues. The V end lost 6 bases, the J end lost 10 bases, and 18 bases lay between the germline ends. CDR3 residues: CASRVNRGRDYTF. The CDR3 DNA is TGTGCCAGCAGGGTGAATAGGGGTCGTGACTACACCTTC.

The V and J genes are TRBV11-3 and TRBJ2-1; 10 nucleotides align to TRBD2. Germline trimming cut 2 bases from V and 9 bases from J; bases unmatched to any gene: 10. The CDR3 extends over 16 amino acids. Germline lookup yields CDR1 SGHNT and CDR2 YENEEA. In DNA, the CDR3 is TGTGCCAGCAGCTTATCCACTAGCGGGAACGGGGGTGAGCAGTTCTTC. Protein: CASSLSTSGNGGEQFF.

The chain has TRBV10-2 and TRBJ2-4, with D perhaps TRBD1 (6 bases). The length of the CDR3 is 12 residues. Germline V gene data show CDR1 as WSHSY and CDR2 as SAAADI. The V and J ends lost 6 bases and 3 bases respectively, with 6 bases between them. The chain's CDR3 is CASRDSKNIQYF. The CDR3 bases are TGCGCCAGCAGGGACAGCAAAAACATTCAGTACTTC.

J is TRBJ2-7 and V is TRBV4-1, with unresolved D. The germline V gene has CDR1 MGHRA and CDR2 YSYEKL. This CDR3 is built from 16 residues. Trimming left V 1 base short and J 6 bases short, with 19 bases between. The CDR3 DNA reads TGCGCCAGCAGCCAAGGCTCATCGATATGGGCAGCCGAGCAGTACTTC. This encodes CASSQGSSIWAAEQYF.

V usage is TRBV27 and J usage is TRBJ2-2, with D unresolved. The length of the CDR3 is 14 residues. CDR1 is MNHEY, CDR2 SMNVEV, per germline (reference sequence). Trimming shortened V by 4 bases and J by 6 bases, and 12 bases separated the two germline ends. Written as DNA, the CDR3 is TGTGCCAGCAGTTCAGGACCGTTGGCCGGGGAGCTGTTTTTT. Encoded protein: CASSSGPLAGELFF.

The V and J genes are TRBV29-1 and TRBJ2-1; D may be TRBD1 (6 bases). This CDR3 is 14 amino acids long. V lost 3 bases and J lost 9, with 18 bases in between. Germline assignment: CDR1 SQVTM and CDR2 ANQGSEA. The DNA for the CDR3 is TGCAGCGTTGAGATAGGGACCATAGGGGGTGAGCAGTTCTTC. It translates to CSVEIGTIGGEQFF.

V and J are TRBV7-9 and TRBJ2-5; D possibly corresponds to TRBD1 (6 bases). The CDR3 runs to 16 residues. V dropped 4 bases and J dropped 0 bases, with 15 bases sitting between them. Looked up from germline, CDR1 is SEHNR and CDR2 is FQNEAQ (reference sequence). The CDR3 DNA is TGTGCCAGCAGCTCCCGGGACACACAGTACCAAGAGACCCAGTACTTC. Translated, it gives CASSSRDTQYQETQYF.

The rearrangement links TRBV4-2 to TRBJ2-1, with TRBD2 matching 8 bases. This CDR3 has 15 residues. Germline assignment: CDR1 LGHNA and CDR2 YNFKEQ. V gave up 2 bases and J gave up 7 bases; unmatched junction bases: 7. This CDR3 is CASSQTGGPGNEQFF. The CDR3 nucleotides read TGTGCCAGCAGCCAAACGGGAGGGCCGGGAAATGAGCAGTTCTTC.

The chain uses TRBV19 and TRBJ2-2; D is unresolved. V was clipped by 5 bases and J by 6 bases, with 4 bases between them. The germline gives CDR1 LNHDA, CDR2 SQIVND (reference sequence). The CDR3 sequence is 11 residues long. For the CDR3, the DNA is TGTGCCAGTAGTGTATCCGGGGAGCTGTTTTTT. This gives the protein CASSVSGELFF. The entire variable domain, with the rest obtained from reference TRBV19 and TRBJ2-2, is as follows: DGGITQSPKYLFRKEGQNVTLSCEQNLNHDAMYWYRQDPGQGLRLIYYSQIVNDFQKGDIAEGYSVSREKKESFPLTVTSAQKNPTAFYLCASSVSGELFFGEGSRLTVL.

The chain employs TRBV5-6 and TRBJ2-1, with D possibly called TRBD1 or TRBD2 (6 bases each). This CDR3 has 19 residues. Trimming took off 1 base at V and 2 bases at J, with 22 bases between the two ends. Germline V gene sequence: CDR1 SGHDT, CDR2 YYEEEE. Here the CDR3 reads CASSLREGGQMRAYNEQFF. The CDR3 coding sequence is TGTGCCAGCAGCTTGCGTGAGGGGGGTCAGATGCGGGCCTACAATGAGCAGTTCTTC.

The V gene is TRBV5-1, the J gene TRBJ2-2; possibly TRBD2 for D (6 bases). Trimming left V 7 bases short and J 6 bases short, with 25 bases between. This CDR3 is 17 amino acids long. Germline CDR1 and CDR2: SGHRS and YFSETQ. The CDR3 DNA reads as TGCGCCAGCTTTCCCTTCGGGGGAGGCCGTCGGTCCGGGGAGCTGTTTTTT. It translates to CASFPFGGGRRSGELFF.

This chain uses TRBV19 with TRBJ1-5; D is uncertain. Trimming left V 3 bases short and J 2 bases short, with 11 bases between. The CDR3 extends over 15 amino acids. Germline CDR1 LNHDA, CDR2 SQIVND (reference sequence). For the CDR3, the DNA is TGTGCCAGTAGTATCACTCTGAGGGGCAATCAGCCCCAGCATTTT. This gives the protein CASSITLRGNQPQHF.

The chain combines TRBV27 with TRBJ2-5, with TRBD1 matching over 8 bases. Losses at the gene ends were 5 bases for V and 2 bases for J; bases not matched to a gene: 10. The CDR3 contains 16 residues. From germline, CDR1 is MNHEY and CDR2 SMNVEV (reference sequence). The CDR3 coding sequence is TGTGCCAGCAGTCCGCTACCCACAGGGGGGCAAGAGACCCAGTACTTC. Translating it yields CASSPLPTGGQETQYF.

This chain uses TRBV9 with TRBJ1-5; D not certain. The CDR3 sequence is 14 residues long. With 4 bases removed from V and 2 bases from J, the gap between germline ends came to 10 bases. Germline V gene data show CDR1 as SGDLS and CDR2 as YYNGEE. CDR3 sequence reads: CASSPGEGNQPQHF. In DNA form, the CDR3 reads TGTGCCAGCAGCCCTGGGGAGGGCAATCAGCCCCAGCATTTT.

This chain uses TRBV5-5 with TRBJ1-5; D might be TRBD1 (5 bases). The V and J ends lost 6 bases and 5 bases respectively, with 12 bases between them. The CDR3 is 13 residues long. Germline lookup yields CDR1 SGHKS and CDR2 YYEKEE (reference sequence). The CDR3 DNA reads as TGTGCCAGCACCCTGGGGGTTTATCAGCCCCAGCATTTT. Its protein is CASTLGVYQPQHF. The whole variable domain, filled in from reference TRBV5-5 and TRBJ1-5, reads DAGVTQSPTHLIKTRGQQVTLRCSPISGHKSVSWYQQVLGQGPQFIFQYYEKEERGRGNFPDRFSARQFPNYSSELNVNALLLGDSALYLCASTLGVYQPQHFGDGTRLSIL.

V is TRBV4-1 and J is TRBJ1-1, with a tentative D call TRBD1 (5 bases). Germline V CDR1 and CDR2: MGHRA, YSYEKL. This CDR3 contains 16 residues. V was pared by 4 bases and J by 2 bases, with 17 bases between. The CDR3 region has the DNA TGCGCCAGCAGCCGATTTGAGGGACGGTATAACACTGAAGCTTTCTTT. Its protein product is CASSRFEGRYNTEAFF.

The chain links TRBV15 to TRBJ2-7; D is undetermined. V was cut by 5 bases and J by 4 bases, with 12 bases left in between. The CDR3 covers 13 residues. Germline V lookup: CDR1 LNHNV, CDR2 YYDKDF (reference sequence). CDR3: CATSEYVGYEQYF. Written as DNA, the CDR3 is TGTGCCACCAGCGAGTACGTGGGGTACGAGCAGTACTTC.

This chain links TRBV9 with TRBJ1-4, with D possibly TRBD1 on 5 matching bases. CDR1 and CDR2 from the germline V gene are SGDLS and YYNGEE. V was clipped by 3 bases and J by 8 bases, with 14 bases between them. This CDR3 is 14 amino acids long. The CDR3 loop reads CASSAYGGAEKLFF. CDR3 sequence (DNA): TGTGCCAGCAGCGCTTACGGAGGGGCGGAAAAACTGTTTTTT.

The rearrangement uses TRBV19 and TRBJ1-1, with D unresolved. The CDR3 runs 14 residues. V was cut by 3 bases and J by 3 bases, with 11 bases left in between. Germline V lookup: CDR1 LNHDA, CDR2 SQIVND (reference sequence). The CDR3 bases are TGTGCCAGTAGTATGCCCCAGTGGGACACTGAAGCTTTCTTT. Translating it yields CASSMPQWDTEAFF.